Following are 31 T cell receptor beta chains from one sample sequenced in a study of T and B cells in COVID-19 patients. Multiplex PCR with BIOMED2 TRB-A/B primer pools amplified TRB rearrangements. TCRdb redid the calling of the multiplex PCR reads with MiXCR, one entry per CDR3 protein. The sample lists approximately 17,000 distinct CDR3 sequences; about 30% were seen once. Each TRB amplification used roughly 250-550 ng of genomic DNA from blood. The sequencing sample was made of blood. The origin of the receptors is a human donor who had recovered from COVID-19.

The CDR3 is CASSGAGLAGELDTQYF. The DNA for the CDR3 is TGTGCCAGCAGCGGGGCGGGACTAGCGGGAGAACTAGATACGCAGTATTTT. The J gene is TRBJ2-3, the V gene TRBV7-6; 14 positions agree with TRBD2. This CDR3 spans 17 amino acids. Germline CDR1 reads SGHVS; CDR2 reads FNYEAQ. Unmatched junction bases numbered 9, after V lost 5 bases and J lost 5 bases.

DNA for the CDR3: TGTGCCACCACCCAACTCCGAGAGACCCAGTACTTC. Its protein product is CATTQLRETQYF. The chain has TRBV7-6 and TRBJ2-5; D call uncertain. V lost 10 bases to trimming and J lost 4 bases, with 13 bases between them. There are 12 residues in the CDR3. Germline values: CDR1 SGHVS, CDR2 FNYEAQ.

The sample holds a few counts of this clonotype. This chain uses TRBV30 with TRBJ1-2; 11 bases agree with TRBD1. The CDR3 is 14 amino acids. The ends lost 4 bases at V and 5 bases at J; junction bases unmatched: 6. Germline lookup yields CDR1 GTSNPN and CDR2 SVGIG (reference sequence). The DNA of the CDR3 is TGTGCCTGGAAGGGGGACAGGGGGACTTATGGCTACACCTTC. This sequence encodes CAWKGDRGTYGYTF.

The sample holds one count of this clonotype. This chain joins TRBV19 and TRBJ1-2; D is ambiguous. V was shortened by 3 bases and J by 5 bases, with 13 bases between the two germline ends. Germline CDR1 and CDR2: LNHDA and SQIVND (reference sequence). This CDR3 is built from 14 residues. CDR3 in DNA: TGTGCCAGTAGTATGGTAGTTGCCCTATATGGCTACACCTTC. Its protein product is CASSMVVALYGYTF.

The V call is TRBV6-5, the J call TRBJ2-5; weak D call: TRBD1 (6 bases). V was trimmed by 2 bases and J by 5 bases, leaving 18 bases between them. CDR1 is MNHEY and CDR2 is SVGAGI in the germline V gene. The CDR3 is 16 amino acids. CDR3 coding DNA: TGTGCCAGCAGTTACCCCCTCTGGGGGCTTGGGGAGACCCAGTACTTC. Its protein product is CASSYPLWGLGETQYF.

This clonotype is categorized as medium-sized. The chain has TRBV27 and TRBJ2-7; 9 bases are shared with TRBD2. The CDR3 spans 13 residues. The trim removed 6 bases at V and 2 bases at J, leaving 2 bases unmatched. Per the germline V gene, CDR1 is MNHEY and CDR2 is SMNVEV (reference sequence). The CDR3 spells CASRVAGAYEQYF. CDR3 coding DNA: TGTGCCAGCAGGGTAGCGGGGGCCTACGAGCAGTACTTC.

V usage is TRBV14 and J usage is TRBJ2-5; D remains unclear. Germline V lookup: CDR1 SGHDN, CDR2 FVKESK. Trimming left V 5 bases short and J 7 bases short, with 14 bases between. This CDR3 region has 13 residues. DNA for the CDR3: TGTGCCAGCAGCTACGCCCAAGGTCGGACCCAGTACTTC. Protein: CASSYAQGRTQYF. Based on the CDR3 plus reference TRBV14 and TRBJ2-5, the full variable domain is EAGVTQFPSHSVIEKGQTVTLRCDPISGHDNLYWYRRVMGKEIKFLLHFVKESKQDESGMPNNRFLAERTGGTYSTLKVQPAELEDSGVYFCASSYAQGRTQYFGPGTRLLVL.

This sequence joins TRBV18 and TRBJ2-3, with D maybe TRBD1 (6 bases). This CDR3 region has 13 residues. CDR1 KGHSH and CDR2 LQKENI come from the germline V gene. Trimming cost V 5 bases and J 5 bases, with 11 bases left between them. In DNA form, the CDR3 reads TGTGCCAGCTCATCTTCAGGGGTAGATACGCAGTATTTT. It translates to CASSSSGVDTQYF.

By frequency in the sample, this clonotype is medium-sized. J is TRBJ2-3 and V is TRBV6-5; 7 nucleotides align to TRBD1. V was clipped by 6 bases and J by 1 base; unmatched bases: 1. Germline values: CDR1 MNHEY, CDR2 SVGAGI. This CDR3 comprises 13 residues. The CDR3 sequence: CASRTGGTDTQYF. The DNA for the CDR3 is TGTGCCAGCAGAACAGGGGGCACAGATACGCAGTATTTT.

The J gene is TRBJ2-7, the V gene TRBV5-1; 7 bases are shared with TRBD1. CDR1 is SGHRS and CDR2 is YFSETQ in the germline V gene. J was trimmed by 6 bases and V by 0 bases; bases with no gene match: 6. CDR3 length: 14 amino acids. The CDR3 protein is CASSLAQGVSEQYF. The DNA for the CDR3 is TGCGCCAGCAGCTTGGCTCAGGGGGTCAGCGAGCAGTACTTC.

This clonotype was observed a few times. The V call is TRBV6-5, the J call TRBJ2-3, with TRBD2 matching 7 bases. The CDR3 contains 15 residues. Germline V gene sequence: CDR1 MNHEY, CDR2 SVGAGI. With V trimmed by 6 bases and J by 8 bases, 14 bases remained unmatched. CDR3 residues: CASSLFRSGVGTQYF. The CDR3 DNA follows: TGTGCCAGCAGCCTATTCCGGAGCGGGGTTGGTACGCAGTATTTT.

The J gene is TRBJ1-2, the V gene TRBV30, with 8 bases matching TRBD1. This CDR3 spans 17 amino acids. Trimming at V came to 8 bases and at J to 1 base, leaving 18 bases not matched to a gene. In germline, CDR1 is GTSNPN, CDR2 SVGIG (reference sequence). CDR3 nucleotide sequence: TGTGCCGTAAAAAATTTACGGCGGACAGGGAGTAACTATGGCTACACCTTC. This codes for CAVKNLRRTGSNYGYTF. The variable domain in full, completed from reference TRBV30 and TRBJ1-2, reads SQTIHQWPATLVQPVGSPLSLECTVEGTSNPNLYWYRQAAGRGLQLLFYSVGIGQISSEVPQNLSASRPQDRQFILSSKKLLLSDSGFYLCAVKNLRRTGSNYGYTFGSGTRLTVV.

The rearrangement uses TRBV5-4 and TRBJ2-1, with TRBD2 as a possible D gene (6 bases). CDR3 size: 16 residues. The germline V and J ends were trimmed by 2 bases and 6 bases, with 18 bases remaining between them. In germline, CDR1 is SGHNT, CDR2 YYREEE (reference sequence). The CDR3 protein is CASSLLPLGGANEQFF. The CDR3 DNA reads as TGTGCCAGCAGCTTACTTCCCCTGGGGGGAGCCAATGAGCAGTTCTTC.

This clonotype has a handful of counts. J is TRBJ2-3 and V is TRBV14; TRBD2 agrees at 9 bases. CDR1 is SGHDN, CDR2 FVKESK, per germline. There are 16 residues in the CDR3. Trimming took 3 bases from V and 1 from J; bases not matched to a gene: 5. As DNA, the CDR3 is TGTGCCAGCAGCCATCCCGGACTAGCGCGCACAGATACGCAGTATTTT. The encoded protein is CASSHPGLARTDTQYF. Looking up the rest from reference TRBV14 and TRBJ2-3 gives the full variable domain: EAGVTQFPSHSVIEKGQTVTLRCDPISGHDNLYWYRRVMGKEIKFLLHFVKESKQDESGMPNNRFLAERTGGTYSTLKVQPAELEDSGVYFCASSHPGLARTDTQYFGPGTRLTVL.

The chain carries TRBV7-6 and TRBJ2-5, with D perhaps matching TRBD2 (7 bases). The CDR3 length is 16 residues. CDR1 and CDR2 (germline): SGHVS, FNYEAQ. V lost 5 bases to trimming and J lost 1 base, with 17 bases between them. The CDR3: CASSPNSAGAQETQYF. The CDR3 bases are TGTGCCAGCAGCCCCAATTCTGCGGGGGCCCAAGAGACCCAGTACTTC.

This clonotype is medium-sized (0.01 to 0.1%) in the sample. The gene calls are TRBV29-1 and TRBJ2-2, with D uncertain. Trimming cost V 3 bases and J 1 base, with 6 bases left between them. CDR3 length equals 13 residues. Germline CDR1 is SQVTM and CDR2 is ANQGSEA. The CDR3 reads CSVDLQNTGELFF. Written as DNA, the CDR3 is TGCAGCGTTGATTTGCAGAACACCGGGGAGCTGTTTTTT.

The chain has TRBV24-1 and TRBJ2-2, with D tentatively TRBD1 (6 bases). The CDR3 totals 14 residues. CDR1 KGHDR and CDR2 SFDVKD come from the germline V gene. The V end lost 4 bases, the J end lost 6 bases, and 11 bases lay between the germline ends. Written as DNA, the CDR3 is TGTGCCACCAGTGACCCGGACAGCCCCGGGGAGCTGTTTTTT. Its protein product is CATSDPDSPGELFF.

In DNA, the CDR3 is TGCGCCAGCAGTATTCGTGTTGGCACAGGGGGCACAGATACGCAGTATTTT. It specifies CASSIRVGTGGTDTQYF. This chain connects TRBV5-1 to TRBJ2-3, with 7 positions matching TRBD1. The CDR3 loop spans 17 amino acids. CDR1 SGHRS and CDR2 YFSETQ come from the germline V gene. V was clipped by 5 bases and J by 1 base; unmatched bases: 13.

The chain has TRBV10-3 and TRBJ2-1, with 11 bases matching TRBD2. The CDR3 is made up of 12 amino acids. Germline lookup yields CDR1 ENHRY and CDR2 SYGVKD. The trim removed 3 bases at V and 14 bases at J, leaving 3 bases unmatched. CDR3 residues: CAISELAGEEFF. CDR3 sequence (DNA): TGTGCCATCAGTGAACTAGCGGGAGAAGAGTTCTTC.

Remarks on this clonotype: A much larger clone lies one base from this, so it may be a read error. The V call is TRBV19, the J call TRBJ1-3; D possibly corresponds to TRBD1 (6 bases). CDR3 size: 15 residues. Germline V gene sequence: CDR1 LNHDA, CDR2 SQIVND (reference sequence). The CDR3: CASSLDRLSGNTIYF. As DNA, the CDR3 is TGTGCCAGTAGTTTAGACAGGCTCTCTGGAAACACCATATATTTT.

This clonotype occurred a few times. As DNA, the CDR3 is TGTGCCATCACTCCTAGCGGGAGCGATGAGCAGTACTTC. Protein product: CAITPSGSDEQYF. The chain uses TRBV10-3 and TRBJ2-7, with 10 positions matching TRBD2. Germline CDR1 is ENHRY and CDR2 is SYGVKD. After removal of 7 bases from V and 7 bases from J, the junction contained 7 bases not matched to a gene. The CDR3 is made up of 13 amino acids.

The chain employs TRBV27 and TRBJ2-7, with D perhaps assigned TRBD1 or TRBD2 (5 bases each). Trimming removed 3 bases from V and 5 bases from J, with 32 bases in between. CDR3 size: 20 residues. The germline V gene has CDR1 MNHEY and CDR2 SMNVEV (reference sequence). The CDR3 DNA is TGTGCCAGCAGTTTTGGTATGTTAGCCGGGACGCCGAGACGCCCGAACGAGCAGTACTTC. It encodes CASSFGMLAGTPRRPNEQYF.

This rearrangement joins TRBV5-1 to TRBJ1-5, with 7 bases fitting TRBD1. The V and J ends lost 0 bases and 5 bases, in that order; junction bases with no gene match: 5. The CDR3 runs to 15 residues. The germline V gene has CDR1 SGHRS and CDR2 YFSETQ. The CDR3 DNA is TGCGCCAGCAGCTTGGGACAGGGACCGTATCAGCCCCAGCATTTT. Encoded protein: CASSLGQGPYQPQHF.

This clonotype is labeled as medium-sized. This chain connects TRBV27 to TRBJ2-1, with a weak D call TRBD2 (6 bases). Germline loops: CDR1 MNHEY, CDR2 SMNVEV (reference sequence). V gave up 4 bases and J gave up 7 bases, with 11 bases separating them. The CDR3 runs to 13 residues. CDR3 DNA sequence: TGTGCCAGCAGTTCGGGACTGGAGAATGAGCAGTTCTTC. Amino acids: CASSSGLENEQFF.

At least ten counts were recorded for this clonotype. The CDR3 loop is CASNSGPGEQFF. The CDR3 nucleotides are TGTGCCAGCAATTCTGGCCCTGGGGAGCAGTTCTTC. The rearrangement links TRBV6-5 to TRBJ2-1, with no clear D. The V end lost 7 bases, the J end lost 10 bases, and 14 bases lay between the germline ends. From germline, CDR1 is MNHEY and CDR2 SVGAGI. This CDR3 has 12 amino acids.

This clonotype was counted only a few times. This sequence joins TRBV6-6 and TRBJ2-2; TRBD2 matches at 12 bases. The CDR3 extends over 15 amino acids. Germline CDR1 reads MNHNY; CDR2 reads SVGAGI (reference sequence). V was clipped by 9 bases and J by 4 bases; unmatched bases: 6. CDR3 protein: CASYTSGGFTGELFF. The CDR3 region has the DNA TGTGCCAGTTATACTAGCGGGGGGTTCACCGGGGAGCTGTTTTTT.

The V and J genes are TRBV24-1 and TRBJ1-4; a possible D gene is TRBD1 (5 bases). Germline lookup yields CDR1 KGHDR and CDR2 SFDVKD. There are 14 residues in the CDR3. The V and J ends lost 9 bases and 4 bases respectively, with 14 bases between them. CDR3 in amino acids: CATAGGTDNEKLFF. The DNA for the CDR3 is TGTGCCACCGCGGGGGGGACGGATAATGAAAAACTGTTTTTT.

This clonotype was observed at least ten times. The CDR3 loop reads CASDTVGGPNTGELFF. The CDR3 DNA follows: TGTGCCAGCGATACTGTAGGGGGGCCGAACACCGGGGAGCTGTTTTTT. The chain recombines TRBV6-6 with TRBJ2-2, with D possibly being TRBD1 or TRBD2 (6 bases each). This CDR3 has 16 amino acids. Germline CDR1 MNHNY, CDR2 SVGAGI (reference sequence). V lost 8 bases and J 0 bases, leaving 16 bases between the germline ends.

This clonotype was counted only a few times. This sequence joins TRBV4-3 and TRBJ2-3, with 11 bases that match TRBD2. CDR1 LGHNA and CDR2 YSLEER come from the germline V gene. V was pared by 4 bases and J by 5 bases, with 2 bases of the junction left unmatched. The length of the CDR3 is 14 residues. The CDR3 DNA reads as TGCGCCAGCAGCCCTAGCGGGGGGCGAGATACGCAGTATTTT. Protein: CASSPSGGRDTQYF.

The V call is TRBV5-4, the J call TRBJ1-6; D gene ambiguous. There are 15 residues in the CDR3. Between the trimmed V and J ends, which lost 0 bases and 10 bases, there was a span of 14 bases. Germline V gene data show CDR1 as SGHNT and CDR2 as YYREEE (reference sequence). The CDR3 loop reads CASSLEGGSNSPLHF. The DNA for the CDR3 is TGTGCCAGCAGCTTGGAGGGAGGGAGTAACTCACCCCTCCACTTT.

The chain carries TRBV6-1 and TRBJ1-5, with 10 bases lining up with TRBD1. Germline V gene data show CDR1 as MNHNS and CDR2 as SASEGT. CDR3 length: 13 amino acids. The V segment lost 4 bases and the J segment 11 bases; nucleotides outside the gene matches: 5. The CDR3 DNA sequence: TGTGCCAGCAGTGGCCGGGACAGGGGATCCCAGCATTTT. Protein product: CASSGRDRGSQHF.